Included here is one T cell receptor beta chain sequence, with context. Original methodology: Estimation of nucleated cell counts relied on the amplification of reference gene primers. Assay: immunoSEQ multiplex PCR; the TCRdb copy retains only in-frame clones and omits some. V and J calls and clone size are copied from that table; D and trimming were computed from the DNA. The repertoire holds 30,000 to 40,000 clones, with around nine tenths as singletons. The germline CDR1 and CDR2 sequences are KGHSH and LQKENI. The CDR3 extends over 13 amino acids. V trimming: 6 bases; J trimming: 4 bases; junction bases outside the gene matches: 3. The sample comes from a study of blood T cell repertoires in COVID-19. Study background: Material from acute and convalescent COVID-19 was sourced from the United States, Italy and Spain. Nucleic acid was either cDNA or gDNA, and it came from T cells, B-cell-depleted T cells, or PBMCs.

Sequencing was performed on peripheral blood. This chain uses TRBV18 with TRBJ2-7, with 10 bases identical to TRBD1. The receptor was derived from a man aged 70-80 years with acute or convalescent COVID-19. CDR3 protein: CASSGTGEYEQYF. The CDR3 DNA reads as TGTGCCAGCTCGGGGACAGGGGAATACGAGCAGTACTTC.